The source of this T cell receptor beta chain is a study of identical twins. Germline CDR1 and CDR2: LNHDA and SQIVND (reference sequence). The CDR3 consists of 16 residues. V was pared by 5 bases and J by 2 bases, with 18 bases between. Unique molecular identifiers were in the cDNA, with template-switch universal primer binding. TCRdb re-analysed the 5' RACE reads in MiXCR, keeping a single row per CDR3 protein. The sample carries more than 400,000 distinct CDR3 sequences, around 15% recorded once. General study findings and limits: The conclusions drew on cross-sectional statistical analysis instead of tracking the same donors.

As regards this clonotype: The antigen is undetermined.

Separately, the same data were catalogued under a study of yellow fever vaccine responses in identical twins.

Sequencing was done on a sample of CD4+ T cells sorted from blood. The receptor was derived from a woman between 18 and 29 years old in good health. The chain joins TRBV19 to TRBJ2-5, with TRBD1 as a possible D gene (5 bases). The CDR3 reads CASSPRARVKQETQYF. CDR3 nucleotide sequence: TGTGCCAGTAGTCCAAGGGCCAGGGTCAAGCAAGAGACCCAGTACTTC.